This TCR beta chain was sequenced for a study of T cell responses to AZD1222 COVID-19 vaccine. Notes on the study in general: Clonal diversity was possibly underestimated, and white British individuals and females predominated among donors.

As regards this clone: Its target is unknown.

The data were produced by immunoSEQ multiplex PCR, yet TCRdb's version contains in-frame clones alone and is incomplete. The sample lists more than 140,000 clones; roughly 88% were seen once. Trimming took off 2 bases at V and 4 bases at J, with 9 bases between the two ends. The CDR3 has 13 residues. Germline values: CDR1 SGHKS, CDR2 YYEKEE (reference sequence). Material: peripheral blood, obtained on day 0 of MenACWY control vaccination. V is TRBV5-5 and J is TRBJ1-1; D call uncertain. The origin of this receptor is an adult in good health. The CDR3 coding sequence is TGTGCCAGCAGCTTCATTGGTCCCACTGAAGCTTTCTTT. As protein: CASSFIGPTEAFF.